These 3 T cell receptor beta chains were all obtained from the same sample, sequenced in a study of blood T cells in healthy people across ages. It was with a sample-barcoded 5' primer and a J-beta primer mix that a second PCR of about 7 to 12 cycles was run. A single record per CDR3 protein comes from TCRdb applying MiXCR to the 5' RACE reads. This sample has fewer than 600,000 distinct CDR3 sequences; around a quarter occur once, and the top ten carry under 4.5%. A further study also used this sample, focusing on T cells of mothers and their children.

What was sequenced was blood. These receptor sequences come from a boy aged 2 to 10 in good health.

Of note for this clonotype: A junction boundary mismatches the germline segment, possibly from a read error. This sequence joins TRBV12-3 or TRBV12-4 and TRBJ2-1, with 8 bases identical to TRBD1. The CDR3 loop spans 14 amino acids. The CDR3 sequence is CASSGQGPYNEQLF. The CDR3 nucleotides are TGTGCCAGCAGCGGACAGGGACCCTACAATGAGCAGCTCTTC.

The chain is built from TRBV12-3 or TRBV12-4 and TRBJ1-6; TRBD1 might be the D (6 bases). V was clipped by 10 bases and J by 15 bases, with 13 bases between them. CDR3 length: 10 residues. CDR3 region: CATRGGRLHF. Here the CDR3 DNA reads TGTGCCACCCGAGGGGGGCGCCTCCACTTT.

This clonotype was seen only a few times. Written as DNA, the CDR3 is TGCGCCAGCAGTGAGTCGGAGTTTCGGGAGCAGTTCTTC. Protein: CASSESEFREQFF. J is TRBJ2-1 and V is TRBV10-1; D not certain. Germline CDR1 reads WNHNN; CDR2 reads SYGVQD (reference sequence). Deletions cut 0 bases from V and 10 bases from J, with 10 bases between. The CDR3 spans 13 residues.